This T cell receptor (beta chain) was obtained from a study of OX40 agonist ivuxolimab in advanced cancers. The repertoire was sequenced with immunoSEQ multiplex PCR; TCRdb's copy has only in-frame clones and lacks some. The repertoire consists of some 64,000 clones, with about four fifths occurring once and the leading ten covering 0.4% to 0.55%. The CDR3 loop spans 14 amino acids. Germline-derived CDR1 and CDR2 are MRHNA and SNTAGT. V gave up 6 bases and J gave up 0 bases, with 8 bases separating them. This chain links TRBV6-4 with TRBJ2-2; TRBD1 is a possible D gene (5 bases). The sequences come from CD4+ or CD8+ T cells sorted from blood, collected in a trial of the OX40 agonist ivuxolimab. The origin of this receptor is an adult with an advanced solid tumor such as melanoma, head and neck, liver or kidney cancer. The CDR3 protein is CASRETANTGELFF. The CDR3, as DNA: TGTGCCAGCAGAGAGACAGCGAACACCGGGGAGCTGTTTTTT.